Listed below are T cell receptor beta chains from one sample, sequenced in a study of blood T cells in healthy people across ages. TCRdb itself ran the 5' RACE reads through MiXCR, one entry per CDR3 protein. The repertoire has some 1.8 million distinct CDR3 sequences, around 42% of them found once; the top ten carry 23%. Material for sequencing was blood. Receptors were obtained from a human donor in good health. Each CDR3 is given with its conserved first and last residue. Fields, in order: clone size, J gene, V gene, D gene, CDR3 DNA, CDR3 protein. D genes are given only for firm matches. Clone size, where shown, is once, few, many, or a class for clones that have expanded.

clone_size: many
j_call: TRBJ2-5
v_call: TRBV29-1
d_call: .
cdr3_nt: TGCAGCGCCCGTTCTAGCGAGGAGACCCAGTACTTC
cdr3_aa: CSARSSEETQYF

clone_size: .
j_call: TRBJ2-7
v_call: TRBV7-8
d_call: TRBD1
cdr3_nt: TGTACCAGCAGCGCTGACAGGGACGATGAGCAGTACTTC
cdr3_aa: CTSSADRDDEQYF

clone_size: few
j_call: TRBJ2-7
v_call: TRBV7-2
d_call: .
cdr3_nt: TGTGCCAGCAGCACTCGAGGCGCGGGGGCTTACGAGCAGTACTTC
cdr3_aa: CASSTRGAGAYEQYF

clone_size: many
j_call: TRBJ2-3
v_call: TRBV24-1
d_call: TRBD2
cdr3_nt: TGTGCCACCAGTGAAGGGAGGGGCGAAACAGATACGCAGTATTTT
cdr3_aa: CATSEGRGETDTQYF

clone_size: .
j_call: TRBJ1-2
v_call: TRBV12-3/TRBV12-4
d_call: .
cdr3_nt: TGCGCCAGCACACAGGGCCTTTCATTCTACACCTTC
cdr3_aa: CASTQGLSFYTF

clone_size: .
j_call: TRBJ1-5
v_call: TRBV2
d_call: .
cdr3_nt: TGTGCCACCAACCGGGATCGGGGTCAGCCCCAGCATTTT
cdr3_aa: CATNRDRGQPQHF

clone_size: .
j_call: TRBJ1-1
v_call: TRBV5-1
d_call: TRBD1
cdr3_nt: TGCGCCAGCAGCTTCGGGGACAGGGACACTGAAGCTTTCTTT
cdr3_aa: CASSFGDRDTEAFF

clone_size: .
j_call: TRBJ1-2
v_call: TRBV30
d_call: .
cdr3_nt: TGTGCCTGGAGTCCACAGATCAATGGCTACACCTTC
cdr3_aa: CAWSPQINGYTF

clone_size: many
j_call: TRBJ2-7
v_call: TRBV4-2
d_call: .
cdr3_nt: TGTGCCAGCAGCCAAGAGGGGACTGGGACCTACGAGCAGTACTTC
cdr3_aa: CASSQEGTGTYEQYF

clone_size: .
j_call: TRBJ1-1
v_call: TRBV5-1
d_call: .
cdr3_nt: TGCGCCAGCAGCTTGGCCGGGCGTCAGGGAAGGACTGAAGCTTTCTTT
cdr3_aa: CASSLAGRQGRTEAFF

clone_size: many
j_call: TRBJ2-7
v_call: TRBV15
d_call: TRBD2
cdr3_nt: TGTGCCACCCGGGGGGATTCCCACGAGCAGTACTTC
cdr3_aa: CATRGDSHEQYF

clone_size: .
j_call: TRBJ1-1
v_call: TRBV5-1
d_call: .
cdr3_nt: TGCGCCAGCAGCTTGGCCCACGAGGGTGGCACTGAAGCTTTCTTT
cdr3_aa: CASSLAHEGGTEAFF

clone_size: .
j_call: TRBJ1-1
v_call: TRBV20-1
d_call: .
cdr3_nt: TGCAGTGCTAGAGATCAGAGACAGCTTTACCCGAAGAACACTGAAGCTTTCTTT
cdr3_aa: CSARDQRQLYPKNTEAFF

clone_size: .
j_call: TRBJ1-1
v_call: TRBV6-6
d_call: .
cdr3_nt: TGTGCCAGCAGTTATGAAGCCGGTGAAGCTTTCTTT
cdr3_aa: CASSYEAGEAFF

clone_size: few
j_call: TRBJ2-7
v_call: TRBV6-2/TRBV6-3
d_call: TRBD2
cdr3_nt: TGTGCCAGCAGTTATTCCGGGACTAGCGGGAACGAGCAGTACTTC
cdr3_aa: CASSYSGTSGNEQYF

clone_size: few
j_call: TRBJ1-1
v_call: TRBV7-9
d_call: .
cdr3_nt: TGTGCCAGCAGCTTAGATAGGGGGGGCGCCGACACTGAAGCTTTCTTT
cdr3_aa: CASSLDRGGADTEAFF

clone_size: .
j_call: TRBJ2-7
v_call: TRBV4-3
d_call: TRBD1
cdr3_nt: TGCGCCAGCAGCCAAACAGGGGGGTCGCTCTACGAGCAGTACTTC
cdr3_aa: CASSQTGGSLYEQYF

clone_size: .
j_call: TRBJ1-2
v_call: TRBV29-1
d_call: .
cdr3_nt: TGCAGCGTTGGTCCAGGGGCCGAAGGGGTTGGCTACACCTTC
cdr3_aa: CSVGPGAEGVGYTF

clone_size: few
j_call: TRBJ2-3
v_call: TRBV29-1
d_call: .
cdr3_nt: TGCAGCGCCGCGGGACGGCTCACAGATACGCAGTATTTT
cdr3_aa: CSAAGRLTDTQYF

clone_size: .
j_call: TRBJ2-7
v_call: TRBV29-1
d_call: TRBD2
cdr3_nt: TGCAGCGTTGAGGGGCGGGAGGGAACTTACGAGCAGTACTTC
cdr3_aa: CSVEGREGTYEQYF

clone_size: few
j_call: TRBJ1-2
v_call: TRBV7-2
d_call: .
cdr3_nt: TGTGCCAGCAGCGCACGAACGGTAGGGTATGGCTACACCTTC
cdr3_aa: CASSARTVGYGYTF

clone_size: .
j_call: TRBJ2-3
v_call: TRBV6-5
d_call: .
cdr3_nt: TGTGCCAGCCGTCGGGCAGGGAGAGGTCCAGATACGCAGTATTTT
cdr3_aa: CASRRAGRGPDTQYF

clone_size: many
j_call: TRBJ2-5
v_call: TRBV5-5
d_call: .
cdr3_nt: TGTGCCAGCAGCCTCAGACAGAGGGAGACCCAGTACTTC
cdr3_aa: CASSLRQRETQYF

clone_size: .
j_call: TRBJ1-2
v_call: TRBV12-3/TRBV12-4
d_call: .
cdr3_nt: TGTGCCAGCAGTTTCTACCGAGATGGCTACACCTTC
cdr3_aa: CASSFYRDGYTF

clone_size: few
j_call: TRBJ2-1
v_call: TRBV6-1
d_call: .
cdr3_nt: TGTGCCAGCAGGGCGCCCGGCCCCTACAATGAGCAGTTCTTC
cdr3_aa: CASRAPGPYNEQFF

clone_size: .
j_call: TRBJ2-2
v_call: TRBV10-3
d_call: TRBD1
cdr3_nt: TGTGCCATCAGTGGGGGGCAAGGGGGCCAGGAGACCGGGGAGCTGTTTTTT
cdr3_aa: CAISGGQGGQETGELFF